The 8 T cell receptor beta chains below come from one sample, sequenced in a study of blood T cell repertoires in COVID-19. Repertoires were generated with immunoSEQ multiplex PCR, while TCRdb's copy carries only in-frame clones and drops some. The table has some 130,000 clones, 88% seen once. The specimen was peripheral blood. These receptors were collected from a man over 45 with acute or convalescent COVID-19.

The chain couples TRBV3-1 (or the pseudogene TRBV3-2) to TRBJ1-2, with 7 nucleotides matching TRBD1. The CDR3 contains 16 residues. J gave up 5 bases and V 4 bases, and 13 bases lay outside the gene matches. The germline gives CDR1 LGHDT, CDR2 YNNKEL (reference sequence). Here the CDR3 reads CASSPQRAGGRYGYTF. The CDR3 DNA follows: TGTGCCAGCAGCCCTCAACGGGCAGGGGGAAGGTATGGCTACACCTTC.

The genes are TRBV5-1 and TRBJ1-1; 9 bases line up with TRBD1. The V gene end was trimmed by 2 bases and the J gene end by 6 bases; junction bases not matched to a gene: 8. Germline loops: CDR1 SGHRS, CDR2 YFSETQ. The CDR3 covers 15 residues. CDR3 coding DNA: TGCGCCAGCAGCTTAAGGCGACAGGGGGTCCCTGAAGCTTTCTTT. The encoded protein is CASSLRRQGVPEAFF.

The V and J genes are TRBV20-1 and TRBJ1-3; D may be TRBD1 (5 bases). Deletions cut 3 bases from V and 7 bases from J, with 19 bases between. Germline V gene lookup returns CDR1 DFQATT and CDR2 SNEGSKA (reference sequence). This CDR3 region has 15 residues. CDR3 region: CSASSFRDRRNTIYF. CDR3 bases: TGCAGTGCTAGTTCGTTCAGGGATAGAAGGAACACCATATATTTT.

The chain couples TRBV5-1 to TRBJ2-2; possible D gene TRBD1, 6 bases. Trimming pared 6 bases from V and 3 bases from J, leaving 15 bases between. The germline gives CDR1 SGHRS, CDR2 YFSETQ. There are 15 residues in the CDR3. CDR3 coding DNA: TGCGCCAGCAACCCCCAGGGGCCCCACACCGGGGAGCTGTTTTTT. Protein product: CASNPQGPHTGELFF. Variable domain in full (rest from reference TRBV5-1 and TRBJ2-2): KAGVTQTPRYLIKTRGQQVTLSCSPISGHRSVSWYQQTPGQGLQFLFEYFSETQRNKGNFPGRFSGRQFSNSRSEMNVSTLELGDSALYLCASNPQGPHTGELFFGEGSRLTVL.

This chain uses TRBV28 with TRBJ1-5; no clear D gene. In germline, CDR1 is MDHEN, CDR2 SYDVKM. The CDR3 is 13 residues long. The V end was cut by 3 bases, the J end by 5 bases, with 8 bases between. CDR3 bases: TGTGCCAGCAGTTTCGGTTTGGATCAGCCCCAGCATTTT. Protein sequence: CASSFGLDQPQHF. Looking up the rest from reference TRBV28 and TRBJ1-5 gives the full variable domain: DVKVTQSSRYLVKRTGEKVFLECVQDMDHENMFWYRQDPGLGLRLIYFSYDVKMKEKGDIPEGYSVSREKKERFSLILESASTNQTSMYLCASSFGLDQPQHFGDGTRLSIL.

The chain carries TRBV5-3 and TRBJ1-1, with D maybe TRBD1 (5 bases). TRBV5-3 is an ORF, and what it does is uncertain. The CDR3 extends over 14 amino acids. V was cut by 1 base and J by 1 base, with 8 bases left in between. CDR3 sequence (DNA): TGTGCCAGAAGCTTGCCAGGGCGGAACACTGAAGCTTTCTTT. The encoded protein is CARSLPGRNTEAFF.

The V call is TRBV6-1, the J call TRBJ2-6, with TRBD1 identical over 8 bases. CDR1 is MNHNS and CDR2 is SASEGT in the germline V gene. The trim removed 6 bases at V and 1 base at J, leaving 11 bases unmatched. The CDR3 has 18 amino acids. The CDR3 sequence is CASSESGTGWSGANVLTF. DNA for the CDR3: TGTGCCAGCAGCGAATCCGGGACAGGATGGTCTGGGGCCAACGTCCTGACTTTC.

The J gene is TRBJ1-2, the V gene TRBV5-4; D unresolved. The CDR3 is made up of 15 amino acids. V was shortened by 0 bases and J by 2 bases, with 11 bases between the two germline ends. Germline V gene data show CDR1 as SGHNT and CDR2 as YYREEE (reference sequence). The CDR3 loop is CASSLAGAENYGYTF. CDR3 DNA sequence: TGTGCCAGCAGCTTGGCCGGAGCAGAAAACTATGGCTACACCTTC.